This T cell receptor beta chain was sequenced for a study of CD8+ T cells in alopecia areata. General observations from the study: Scalp repertoires also include resident alphabeta T cells from normal skin. Scalp clonality, together with expanded CD8+ clones among the top 100, fell significantly with tofacitinib.

This CDR3 has 13 amino acids. Trimming stripped 4 bases from V and 1 base from J, with 8 bases between. Germline loops: CDR1 SQVTM, CDR2 ANQGSEA. Noted treatment: oral pan-JAK inhibitor, 5-10 mg twice daily. Researchers gathered lesional scalp punch biopsies and peripheral blood from patients with alopecia areata. The authors sorted CD4+ and CD8+ T cells from PBMCs. Once RNA had been extracted, it was reverse transcribed into cDNA to act as the sequencing template. Assay used: immunoSEQ multiplex PCR; TCRdb lists only in-frame clones, some missing. The data show 200,000 or so clones, 43% seen once. In regard to this clone: Its antigen is not identified.

The chain employs TRBV29-1 and TRBJ2-4, with a weak D call TRBD1 (6 bases). This clonotype was sampled from a human donor with alopecia areata. The sample here was CD4+ T cells sorted from blood, taken at roughly week 36, from a patient treated with tofacitinib. CDR3 in DNA: TGCAGCGTTGTGGGGGCGGCCAAAAACATTCAGTACTTC. Protein product: CSVVGAAKNIQYF.